This T cell receptor (beta chain) was recorded in a study of T cell changes during pregnancy in multiple sclerosis. Only in-frame clones appear in the TCRdb table, and some are missing; sequencing was by immunoSEQ multiplex PCR. This table holds approximately 92,000 clones, approximately 92% found once. The receptor comes from a female donor with multiple sclerosis, enrolled in a pregnancy study. The sequencing here drew on peripheral blood, taken in the first trimester of pregnancy.

DNA of the CDR3: TGTGCCAGCAGCCCCCGGACTAGTCCGAAGGATACGCAGTATTTT. Protein: CASSPRTSPKDTQYF. The V gene is TRBV7-3, the J gene TRBJ2-3; TRBD2 agrees at 7 bases. CDR1 and CDR2 from the germline V gene are SGHTA and FQGTGA. V lost 5 bases and J lost 6; bases outside the gene matches: 11. The CDR3 contains 15 residues.